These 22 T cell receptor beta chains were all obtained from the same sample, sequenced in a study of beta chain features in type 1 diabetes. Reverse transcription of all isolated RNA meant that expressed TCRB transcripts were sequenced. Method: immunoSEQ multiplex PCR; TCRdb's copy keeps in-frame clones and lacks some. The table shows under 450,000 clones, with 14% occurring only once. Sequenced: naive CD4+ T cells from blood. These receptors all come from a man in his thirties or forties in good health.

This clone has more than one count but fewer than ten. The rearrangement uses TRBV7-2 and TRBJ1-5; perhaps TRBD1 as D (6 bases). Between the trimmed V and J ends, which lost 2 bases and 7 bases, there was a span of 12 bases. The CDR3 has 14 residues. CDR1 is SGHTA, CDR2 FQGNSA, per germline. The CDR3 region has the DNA TGTGCCAGCAGCTTATACGGGGGGGGCCAGCCCCAGCATTTT. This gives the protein CASSLYGGGQPQHF. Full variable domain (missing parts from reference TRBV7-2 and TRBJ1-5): GAGVSQSPSNKVTEKGKDVELRCDPISGHTALYWYRQSLGQGLEFLIYFQGNSAPDKSGLPSDRFSAERTGGSVSTLTIQRTQQEDSAVYLCASSLYGGGQPQHFGDGTRLSIL.

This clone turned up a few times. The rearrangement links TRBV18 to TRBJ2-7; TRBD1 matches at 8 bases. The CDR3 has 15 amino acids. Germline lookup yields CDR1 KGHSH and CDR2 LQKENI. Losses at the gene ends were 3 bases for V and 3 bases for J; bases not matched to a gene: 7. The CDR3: CASSPEGTGVYEQYF. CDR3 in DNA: TGTGCCAGCTCACCGGAGGGGACAGGTGTCTACGAGCAGTACTTC.

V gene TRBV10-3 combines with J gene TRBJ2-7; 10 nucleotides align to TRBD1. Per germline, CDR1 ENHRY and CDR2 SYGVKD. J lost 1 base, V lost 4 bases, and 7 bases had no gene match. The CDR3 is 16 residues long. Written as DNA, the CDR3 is TGTGCCATCAGTGGCGATTTGGGACAGGGGTCCTACGAGCAGTACTTC. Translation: CAISGDLGQGSYEQYF.

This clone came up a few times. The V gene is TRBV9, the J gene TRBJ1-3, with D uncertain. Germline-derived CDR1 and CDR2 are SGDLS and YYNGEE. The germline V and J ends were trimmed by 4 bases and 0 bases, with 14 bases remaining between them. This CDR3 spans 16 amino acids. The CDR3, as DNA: TGTGCCAGCAGCCAACTAGATCTGAGCTCTGGAAACACCATATATTTT. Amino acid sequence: CASSQLDLSSGNTIYF.

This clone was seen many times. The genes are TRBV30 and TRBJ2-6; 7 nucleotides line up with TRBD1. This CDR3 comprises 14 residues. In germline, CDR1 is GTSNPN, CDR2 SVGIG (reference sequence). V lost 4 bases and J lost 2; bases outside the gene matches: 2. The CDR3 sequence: CAWMTGTGANVLTF. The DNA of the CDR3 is TGTGCCTGGATGACAGGGACTGGGGCCAACGTCCTGACTTTC.

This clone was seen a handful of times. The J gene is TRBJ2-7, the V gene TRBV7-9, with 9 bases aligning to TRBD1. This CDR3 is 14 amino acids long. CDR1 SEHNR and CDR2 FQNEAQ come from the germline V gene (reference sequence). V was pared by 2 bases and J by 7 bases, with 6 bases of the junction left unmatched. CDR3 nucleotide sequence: TGTGCCAGCAGCTTATCCTCAGGGACAGGGGAGCAGTACGTC. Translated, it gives CASSLSSGTGEQYV.

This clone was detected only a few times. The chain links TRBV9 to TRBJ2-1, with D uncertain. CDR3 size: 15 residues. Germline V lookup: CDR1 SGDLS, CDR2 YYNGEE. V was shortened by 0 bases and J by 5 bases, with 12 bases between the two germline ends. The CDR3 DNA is TGTGCCAGCAGCGTAGGAGCTACAACCCACAATGAGCAGTTCTTC. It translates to CASSVGATTHNEQFF.

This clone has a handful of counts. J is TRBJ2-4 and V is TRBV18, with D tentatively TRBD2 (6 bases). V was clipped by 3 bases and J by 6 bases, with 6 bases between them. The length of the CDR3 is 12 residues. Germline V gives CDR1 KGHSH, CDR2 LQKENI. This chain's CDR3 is CASSPEGNIQYF. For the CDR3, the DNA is TGTGCCAGCTCACCGGAGGGAAACATTCAGTACTTC.

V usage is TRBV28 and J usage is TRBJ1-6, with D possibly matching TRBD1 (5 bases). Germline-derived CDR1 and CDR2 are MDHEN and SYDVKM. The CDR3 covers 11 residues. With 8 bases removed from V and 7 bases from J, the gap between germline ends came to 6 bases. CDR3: CASGGNSPLHF. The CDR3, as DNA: TGTGCCAGCGGGGGGAATTCACCCCTCCACTTT.

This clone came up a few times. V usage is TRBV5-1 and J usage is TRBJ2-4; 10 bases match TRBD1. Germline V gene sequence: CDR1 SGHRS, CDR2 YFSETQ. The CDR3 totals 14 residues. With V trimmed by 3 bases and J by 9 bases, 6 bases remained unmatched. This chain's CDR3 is CASSSPGQGSIQYF. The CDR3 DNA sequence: TGCGCCAGCAGCTCTCCGGGACAGGGGAGCATTCAGTACTTC.

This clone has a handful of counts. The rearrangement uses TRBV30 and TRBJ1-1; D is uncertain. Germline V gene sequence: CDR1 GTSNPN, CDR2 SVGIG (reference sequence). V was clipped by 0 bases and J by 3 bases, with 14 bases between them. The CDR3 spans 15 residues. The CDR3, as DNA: TGTGCCTGGAGTGTAATAGGGAGCTATTACACTGAAGCTTTCTTT. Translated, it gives CAWSVIGSYYTEAFF. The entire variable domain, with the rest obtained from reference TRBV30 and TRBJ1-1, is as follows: SQTIHQWPATLVQPVGSPLSLECTVEGTSNPNLYWYRQAAGRGLQLLFYSVGIGQISSEVPQNLSASRPQDRQFILSSKKLLLSDSGFYLCAWSVIGSYYTEAFFGQGTRLTVV.

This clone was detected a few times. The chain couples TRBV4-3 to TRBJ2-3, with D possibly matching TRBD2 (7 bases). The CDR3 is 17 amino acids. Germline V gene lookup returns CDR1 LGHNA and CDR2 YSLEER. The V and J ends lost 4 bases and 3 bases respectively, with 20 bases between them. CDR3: CASSPSRGGGATDTQYF. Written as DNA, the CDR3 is TGCGCCAGCAGCCCCTCCCGGGGAGGGGGGGCGACAGATACGCAGTATTTT.

CDR3 amino acids: CASSILTAGNTIYF. The CDR3 DNA follows: TGTGCCAGTAGTATTTTAACGGCTGGAAACACCATATATTTT. The J gene is TRBJ1-3, the V gene TRBV19, with D uncertain. This CDR3 region has 14 residues. V was clipped by 3 bases and J by 2 bases, with 8 bases between them. From germline, CDR1 is LNHDA and CDR2 SQIVND (reference sequence). Full variable domain (outside the CDR3, taken from reference TRBV19 and TRBJ1-3): DGGITQSPKYLFRKEGQNVTLSCEQNLNHDAMYWYRQDPGQGLRLIYYSQIVNDFQKGDIAEGYSVSREKKESFPLTVTSAQKNPTAFYLCASSILTAGNTIYFGEGSWLTVV.

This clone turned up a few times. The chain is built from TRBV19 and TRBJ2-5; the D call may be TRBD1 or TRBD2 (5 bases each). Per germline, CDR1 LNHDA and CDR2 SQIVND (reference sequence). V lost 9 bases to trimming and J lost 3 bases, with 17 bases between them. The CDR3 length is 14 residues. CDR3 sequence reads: CASPYGGDKETQYF. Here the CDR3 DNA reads TGTGCCAGCCCCTATGGGGGAGACAAAGAGACCCAGTACTTC.

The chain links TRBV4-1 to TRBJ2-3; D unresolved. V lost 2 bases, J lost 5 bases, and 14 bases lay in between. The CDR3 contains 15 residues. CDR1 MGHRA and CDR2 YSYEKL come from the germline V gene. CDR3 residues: CASSQSQFLGDTQYF. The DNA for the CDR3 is TGCGCCAGCAGCCAATCCCAGTTCCTAGGAGATACGCAGTATTTT.

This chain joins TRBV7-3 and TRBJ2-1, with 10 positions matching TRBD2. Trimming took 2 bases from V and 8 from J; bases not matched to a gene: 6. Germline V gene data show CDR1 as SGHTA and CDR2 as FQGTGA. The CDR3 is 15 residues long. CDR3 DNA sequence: TGTGCCAGCAGCTTAGGAGCGGGAGGGCGAGATGAGCAGTTCTTC. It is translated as CASSLGAGGRDEQFF.

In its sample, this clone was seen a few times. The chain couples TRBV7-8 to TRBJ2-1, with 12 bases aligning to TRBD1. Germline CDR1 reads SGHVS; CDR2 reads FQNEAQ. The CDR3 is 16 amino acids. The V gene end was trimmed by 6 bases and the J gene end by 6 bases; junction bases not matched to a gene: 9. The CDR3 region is CASSRRDRGLSNEQFF. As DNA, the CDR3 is TGTGCCAGCAGTAGAAGGGACAGGGGGCTTTCCAATGAGCAGTTCTTC.

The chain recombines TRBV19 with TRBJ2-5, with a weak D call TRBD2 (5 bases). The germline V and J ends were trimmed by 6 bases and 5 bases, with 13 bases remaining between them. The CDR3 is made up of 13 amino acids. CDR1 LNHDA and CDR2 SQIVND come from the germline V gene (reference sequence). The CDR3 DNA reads TGTGCCAGTAGCTCCTCGGGAAGGGAGACCCAGTACTTC. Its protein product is CASSSSGRETQYF.

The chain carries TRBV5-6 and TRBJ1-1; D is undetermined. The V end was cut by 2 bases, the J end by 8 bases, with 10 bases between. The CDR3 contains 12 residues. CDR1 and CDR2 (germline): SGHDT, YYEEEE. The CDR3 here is CASSFTGREAFF. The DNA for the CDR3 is TGTGCCAGCAGCTTCACCGGGCGCGAAGCTTTCTTT. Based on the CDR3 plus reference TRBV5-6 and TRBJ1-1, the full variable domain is DAGVTQSPTHLIKTRGQQVTLRCSPKSGHDTVSWYQQALGQGPQFIFQYYEEEERQRGNFPDRFSGHQFPNYSSELNVNALLLGDSALYLCASSFTGREAFFGQGTRLTVV.

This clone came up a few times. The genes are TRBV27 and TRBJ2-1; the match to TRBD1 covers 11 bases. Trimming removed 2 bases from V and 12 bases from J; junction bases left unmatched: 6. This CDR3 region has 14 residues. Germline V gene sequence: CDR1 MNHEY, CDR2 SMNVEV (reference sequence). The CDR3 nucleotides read TGTGCCAGCAGTTTAAGGACAGGGGGCGCCAGGCAGTTCTTC. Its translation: CASSLRTGGARQFF.

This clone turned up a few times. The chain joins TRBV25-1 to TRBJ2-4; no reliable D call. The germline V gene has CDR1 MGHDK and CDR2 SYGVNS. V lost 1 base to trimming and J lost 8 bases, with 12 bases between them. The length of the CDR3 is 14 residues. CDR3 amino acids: CASSEFGGIDIQYF. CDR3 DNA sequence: TGTGCCAGCAGTGAATTTGGTGGGATAGACATTCAGTACTTC.

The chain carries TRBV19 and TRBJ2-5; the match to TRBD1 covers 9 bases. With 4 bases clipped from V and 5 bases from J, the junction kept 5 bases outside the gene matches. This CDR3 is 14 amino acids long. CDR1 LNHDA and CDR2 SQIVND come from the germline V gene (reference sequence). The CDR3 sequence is CASSTGQGFETQYF. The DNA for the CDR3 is TGTGCCAGTAGTACCGGACAGGGGTTTGAGACCCAGTACTTC. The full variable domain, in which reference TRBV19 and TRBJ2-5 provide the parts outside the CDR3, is DGGITQSPKYLFRKEGQNVTLSCEQNLNHDAMYWYRQDPGQGLRLIYYSQIVNDFQKGDIAEGYSVSREKKESFPLTVTSAQKNPTAFYLCASSTGQGFETQYFGPGTRLLVL.